This T cell receptor (beta chain) was observed in a study of T cells in Graves' hyperthyroidism and ophthalmopathy. Overall study results and limits: Patients with ophthalmopathy were separated from those with stable hyperthyroidism by a 13 V-J model. It was a median around seven months before onset that the model predicted ophthalmopathy.

From RNA transcripts, TCR beta CDR3 regions were amplified. The TCR CDR3 was amplified in a first-round RT-PCR using the HTBI primer set. TCRdb re-called the multiplex PCR reads through MiXCR, storing one row per CDR3 protein. The profile covers about 400,000 distinct CDR3 sequences, with about 16% appearing a single time and over 25% taken by the ten largest. This clonotype was counted only a few times. What it recognizes is unknown. Patients having uncontrolled infection, another autoimmune disease, pregnancy or lactation were not included. Cells are PBMCs isolated from about 10 ml of fresh blood. The CDR3 extends over 16 amino acids. Germline-derived CDR1 and CDR2 are SGHRS and YFSETQ. Trimming left V 0 bases short and J 8 bases short, with 17 bases between.

The rearrangement links TRBV5-1 to TRBJ1-4, with D tentatively TRBD1 (5 bases). Sequencing used blood. This receptor was taken from a woman in her twenties or thirties with Graves' hyperthyroidism. CDR3 sequence: CASSLAGGVEGEKLFF. CDR3 sequence (DNA): TGCGCCAGCAGCTTGGCCGGAGGCGTCGAGGGGGAAAAACTGTTTTTT.